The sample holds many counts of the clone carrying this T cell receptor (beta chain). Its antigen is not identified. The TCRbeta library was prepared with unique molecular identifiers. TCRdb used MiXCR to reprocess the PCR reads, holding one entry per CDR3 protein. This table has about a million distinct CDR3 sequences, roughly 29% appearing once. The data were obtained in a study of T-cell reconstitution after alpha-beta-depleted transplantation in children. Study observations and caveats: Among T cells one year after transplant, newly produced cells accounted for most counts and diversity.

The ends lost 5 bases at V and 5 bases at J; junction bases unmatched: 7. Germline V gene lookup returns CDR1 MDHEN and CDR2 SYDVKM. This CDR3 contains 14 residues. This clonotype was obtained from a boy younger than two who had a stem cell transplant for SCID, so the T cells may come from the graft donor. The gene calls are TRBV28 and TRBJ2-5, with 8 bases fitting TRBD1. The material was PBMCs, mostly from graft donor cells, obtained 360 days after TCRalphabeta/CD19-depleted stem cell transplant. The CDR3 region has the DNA TGTGCCAGCAGTGCCTACAGGGGGGAGGAGACCCAGTACTTC. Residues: CASSAYRGEETQYF.